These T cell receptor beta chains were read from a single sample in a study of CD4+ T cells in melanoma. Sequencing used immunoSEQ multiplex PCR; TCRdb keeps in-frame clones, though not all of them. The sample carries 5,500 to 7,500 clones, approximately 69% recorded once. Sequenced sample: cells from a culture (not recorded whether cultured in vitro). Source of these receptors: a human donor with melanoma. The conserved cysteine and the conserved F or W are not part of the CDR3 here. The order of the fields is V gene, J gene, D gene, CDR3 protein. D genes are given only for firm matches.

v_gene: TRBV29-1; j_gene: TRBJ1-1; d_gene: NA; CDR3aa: SALGLEAEAF
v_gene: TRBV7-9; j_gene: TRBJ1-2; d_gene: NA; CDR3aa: ASSLAGTYGYT
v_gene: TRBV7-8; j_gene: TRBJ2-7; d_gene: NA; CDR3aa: ASSLEIYEQY
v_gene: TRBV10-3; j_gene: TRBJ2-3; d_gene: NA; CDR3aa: AATNPPDTQY
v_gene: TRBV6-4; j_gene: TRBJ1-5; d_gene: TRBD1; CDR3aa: ASSDSKVWGQGYSNQPQH
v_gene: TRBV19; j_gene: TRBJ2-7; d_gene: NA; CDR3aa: ASSVSGTNLYEQY
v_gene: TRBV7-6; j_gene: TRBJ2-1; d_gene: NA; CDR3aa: ASSLGAQWGWNEQF
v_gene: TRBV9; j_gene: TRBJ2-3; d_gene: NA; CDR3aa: ASSVVKADTQY
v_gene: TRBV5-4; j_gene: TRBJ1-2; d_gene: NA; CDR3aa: ASSLSALANYGYT
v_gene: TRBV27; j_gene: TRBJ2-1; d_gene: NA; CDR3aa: ASSGSESSYNEQF
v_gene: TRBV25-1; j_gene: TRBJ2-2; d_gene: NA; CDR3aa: ASSPFIGELF
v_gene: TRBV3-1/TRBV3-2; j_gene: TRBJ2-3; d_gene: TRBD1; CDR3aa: ASSPGQAITDTQY
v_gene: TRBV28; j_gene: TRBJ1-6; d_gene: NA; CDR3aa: ASSNHGNSPLH
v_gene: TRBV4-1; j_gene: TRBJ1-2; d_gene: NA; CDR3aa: ASSPTLEANYGYT
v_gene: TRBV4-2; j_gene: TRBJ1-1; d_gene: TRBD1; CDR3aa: ASNPTGMNTEAF
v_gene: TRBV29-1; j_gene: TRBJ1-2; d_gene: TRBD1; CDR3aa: SVEVGTGGRNGYT
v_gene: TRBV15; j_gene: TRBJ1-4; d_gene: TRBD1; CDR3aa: ATSRGGQGNEKLF
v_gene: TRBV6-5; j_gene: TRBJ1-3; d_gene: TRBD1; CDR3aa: ASSSGQGGSGNTIY
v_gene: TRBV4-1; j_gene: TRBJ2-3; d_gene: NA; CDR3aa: ASSHARRGADTQY
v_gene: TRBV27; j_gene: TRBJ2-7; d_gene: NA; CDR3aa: ASSLSNARYEQY